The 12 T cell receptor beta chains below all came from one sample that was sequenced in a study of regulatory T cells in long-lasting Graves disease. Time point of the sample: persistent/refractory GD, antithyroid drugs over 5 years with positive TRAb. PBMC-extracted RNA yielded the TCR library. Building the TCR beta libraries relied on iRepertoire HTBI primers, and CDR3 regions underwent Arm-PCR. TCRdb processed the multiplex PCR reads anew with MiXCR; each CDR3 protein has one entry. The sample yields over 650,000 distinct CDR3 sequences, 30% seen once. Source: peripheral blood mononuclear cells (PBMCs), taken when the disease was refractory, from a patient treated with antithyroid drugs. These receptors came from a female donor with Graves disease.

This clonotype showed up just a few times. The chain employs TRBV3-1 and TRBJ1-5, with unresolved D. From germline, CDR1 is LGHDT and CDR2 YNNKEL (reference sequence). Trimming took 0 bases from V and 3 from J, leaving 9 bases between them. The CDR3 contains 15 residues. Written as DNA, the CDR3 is TGTGCCAGCAGCCAAGATCGGCAGTACAATCAGCCCCAGCATTTT. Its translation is CASSQDRQYNQPQHF.

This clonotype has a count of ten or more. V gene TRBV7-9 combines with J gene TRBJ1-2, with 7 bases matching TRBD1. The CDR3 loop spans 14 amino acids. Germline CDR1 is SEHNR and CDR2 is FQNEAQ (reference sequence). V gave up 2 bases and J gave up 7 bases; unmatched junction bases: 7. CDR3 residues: CASSLSQGVSGYTF. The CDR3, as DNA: TGTGCCAGCAGCTTATCGCAGGGGGTGTCTGGCTACACCTTC.

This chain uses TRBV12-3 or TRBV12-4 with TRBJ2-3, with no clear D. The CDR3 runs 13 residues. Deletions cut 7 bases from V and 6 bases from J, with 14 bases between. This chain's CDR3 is CASNPSGRDTQYF. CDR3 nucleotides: TGTGCCAGCAACCCGTCAGGCAGGGATACGCAGTATTTT.

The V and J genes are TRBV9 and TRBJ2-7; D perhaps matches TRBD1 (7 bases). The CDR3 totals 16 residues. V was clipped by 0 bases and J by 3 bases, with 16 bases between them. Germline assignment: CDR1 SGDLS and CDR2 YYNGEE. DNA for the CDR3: TGTGCCAGCAGCGTAGGTCTGGGGCAGGGGGGCTACGAGCAGTACTTC. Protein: CASSVGLGQGGYEQYF.

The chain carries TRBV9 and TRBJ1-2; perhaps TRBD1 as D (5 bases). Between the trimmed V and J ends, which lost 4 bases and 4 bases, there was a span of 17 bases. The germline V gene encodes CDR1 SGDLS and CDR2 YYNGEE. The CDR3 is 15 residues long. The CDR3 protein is CASSHSGGESYGYTF. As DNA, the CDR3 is TGTGCCAGCAGCCATTCTGGAGGGGAAAGCTATGGCTACACCTTC.

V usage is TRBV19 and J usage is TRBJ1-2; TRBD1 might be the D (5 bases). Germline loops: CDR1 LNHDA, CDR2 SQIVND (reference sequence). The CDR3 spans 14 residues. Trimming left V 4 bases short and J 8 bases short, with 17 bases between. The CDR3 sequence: CASSTRPGRSGYTF. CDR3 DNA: TGTGCCAGTAGTACAAGACCGGGGCGCTCGGGCTACACCTTC.

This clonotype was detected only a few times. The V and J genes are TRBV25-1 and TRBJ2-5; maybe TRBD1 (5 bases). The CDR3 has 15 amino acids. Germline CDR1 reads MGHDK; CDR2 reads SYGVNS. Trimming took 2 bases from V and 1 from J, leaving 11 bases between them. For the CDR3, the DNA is TGTGCCAGCAGTGAACCAAGACAGACCCAAGAGACCCAGTACTTC. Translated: CASSEPRQTQETQYF.

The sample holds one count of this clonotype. As DNA, the CDR3 is TGTGCCAGCCCACACGACAGTTTCCGCGAAAAACTGTTTTTT. Translating gives CASPHDSFREKLFF. The V call is TRBV18, the J call TRBJ1-4; tentative D call: TRBD1 (5 bases). Trimming left V 8 bases short and J 8 bases short, with 18 bases between. The length of the CDR3 is 14 residues. Germline CDR1 is KGHSH and CDR2 is LQKENI.

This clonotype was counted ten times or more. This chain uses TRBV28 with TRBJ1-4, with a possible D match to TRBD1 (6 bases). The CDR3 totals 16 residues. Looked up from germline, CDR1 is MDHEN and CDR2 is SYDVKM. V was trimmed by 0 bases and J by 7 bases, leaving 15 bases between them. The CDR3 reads CASSLWGAPGVEKLFF. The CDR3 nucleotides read TGTGCCAGCAGTTTATGGGGGGCCCCGGGTGTTGAAAAACTGTTTTTT.

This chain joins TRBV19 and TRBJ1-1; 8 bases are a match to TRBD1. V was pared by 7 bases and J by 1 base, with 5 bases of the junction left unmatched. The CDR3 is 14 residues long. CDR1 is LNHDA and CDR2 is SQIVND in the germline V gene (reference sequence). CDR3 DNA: TGTGCCAGTAACGACAGGGGAGCGAACACTGAAGCTTTCTTT. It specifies CASNDRGANTEAFF.

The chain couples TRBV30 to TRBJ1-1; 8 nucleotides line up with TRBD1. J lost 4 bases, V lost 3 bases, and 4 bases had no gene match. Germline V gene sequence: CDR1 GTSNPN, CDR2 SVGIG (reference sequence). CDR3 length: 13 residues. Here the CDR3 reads CAWRGQVVTEAFF. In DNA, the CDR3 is TGTGCCTGGAGGGGACAGGTCGTCACTGAAGCTTTCTTT.

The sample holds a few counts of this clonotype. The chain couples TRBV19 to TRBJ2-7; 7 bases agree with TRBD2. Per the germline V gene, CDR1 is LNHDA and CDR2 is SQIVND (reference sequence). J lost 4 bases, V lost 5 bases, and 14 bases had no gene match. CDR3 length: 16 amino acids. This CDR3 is CASSPHGSGTIYEQYF. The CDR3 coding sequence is TGTGCCAGTAGTCCCCATGGAAGCGGGACTATTTACGAGCAGTACTTC.